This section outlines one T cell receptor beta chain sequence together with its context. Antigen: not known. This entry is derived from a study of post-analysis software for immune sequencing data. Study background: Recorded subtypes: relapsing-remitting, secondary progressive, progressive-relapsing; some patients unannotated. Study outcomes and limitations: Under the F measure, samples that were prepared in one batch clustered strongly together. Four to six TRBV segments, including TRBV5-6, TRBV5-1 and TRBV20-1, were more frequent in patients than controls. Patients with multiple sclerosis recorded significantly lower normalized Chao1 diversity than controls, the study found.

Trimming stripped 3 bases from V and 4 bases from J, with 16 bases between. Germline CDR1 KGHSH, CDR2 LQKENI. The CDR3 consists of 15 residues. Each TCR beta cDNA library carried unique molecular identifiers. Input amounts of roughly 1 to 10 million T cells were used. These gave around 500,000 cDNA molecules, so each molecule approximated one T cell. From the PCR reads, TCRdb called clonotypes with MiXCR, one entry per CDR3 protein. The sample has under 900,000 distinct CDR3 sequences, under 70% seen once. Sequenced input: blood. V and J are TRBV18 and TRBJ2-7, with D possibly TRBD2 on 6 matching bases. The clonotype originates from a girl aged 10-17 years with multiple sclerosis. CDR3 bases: TGTGCCAGCTCACCGCCGGGAATAGGGACTTACGAGCAGTACTTC. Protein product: CASSPPGIGTYEQYF.